The sequence of this T cell receptor beta chain was determined in a study of OX40 agonist ivuxolimab in advanced cancers. About the research overall: The patients received ivuxolimab by intravenous route every 2 weeks at 0.01 to 10 mg/kg. People who had prior anti-PD-1, anti-PD-L1 or anti-CTLA-4 therapy could take part, and under 45% had some. Findings of the study overall: With doses of 0.1 to 3.0 mg/kg, CD4+ and CD8+ blood T cells had undergone clonal expansion by week 6.

In regard to this clone: Its antigen remains unidentified.

Data came from immunoSEQ multiplex PCR; TCRdb stores just in-frame clones and leaves some out. The data show 30,000 to 40,000 clones, more than 85% seen once. The sample in question was CD4+ or CD8+ T cells sorted from blood, obtained in a trial of the OX40 agonist ivuxolimab. This sequence was found in an adult with an advanced solid tumor such as melanoma, head and neck, liver or kidney cancer.

The CDR3 is CARGDRGPAETQYF. CDR3 nucleotides: TGTGCCAGGGGGGACAGGGGGCCGGCAGAGACCCAGTACTTC. This chain uses TRBV2 with TRBJ2-5; 12 bases agree with TRBD1. Germline CDR1 and CDR2: SNHLY and FYNNEI. CDR3 length: 14 amino acids. The V gene end was trimmed by 9 bases and the J gene end by 4 bases; junction bases not matched to a gene: 6.